This is a list of T cell receptor beta chains from one sample in a study of cytotoxic CD8 clonotypes in ibrutinib-treated CLL. Assay used: immunoSEQ multiplex PCR; TCRdb lists only in-frame clones, some missing. Altogether hundreds of thousands of clones are present, 67% being singletons, with the ten largest covering just under 6.5%. The input for sequencing was PBMCs, taken after 36 months of ibrutinib treatment. All receptors come from a human donor with chronic lymphocytic leukemia. Each CDR3 is given with its conserved first and last residue. The D gene is left open where the match is weak. Size values are once, few and many counts, or a class for expanded clones, and some rows have none.

J | D | V | size | CDR3 | DNA
TRBJ2-1 | . | TRBV4-3 | . | CASSQRTGLEQFF | TGCGCCAGCAGCCAGAGGACTGGCCTAGAGCAGTTCTTC
TRBJ1-2 | TRBD1 | TRBV6-6 | once | CASRQGSGYGYTF | TGTGCCAGCAGACAGGGGTCTGGCTATGGCTACACCTTC
TRBJ1-2 | TRBD1 | TRBV5-1 | . | CASSHDGQAAVF | TGCGCCAGCAGCCACGACGGACAGGCTGCTGTATTC
TRBJ1-2 | . | TRBV7-9 | . | CASSRGPAGGYTF | TGTGCCAGCAGCCGTGGCCCCGCGGGTGGCTACACCTTC
TRBJ2-1 | TRBD2 | TRBV5-4 | once | CASSPGLAAYNEQFF | TGTGCCAGCAGCCCCGGACTAGCGGCCTACAATGAGCAGTTCTTC
TRBJ1-1 | . | TRBV29-1 | few | CSVGKTGNTEAFF | TGCAGCGTTGGGAAGACAGGGAACACTGAAGCTTTCTTT
TRBJ2-1 | TRBD2 | TRBV4-3 | . | CASSQEERLAGGNEQFF | TGCGCCAGCAGCCAAGAAGAAAGACTAGCGGGAGGGAATGAGCAGTTCTTC
TRBJ1-2 | . | TRBV9 | few | CASSDGGYRNYGYTF | TGTGCCAGCAGCGACGGGGGGTACCGCAACTATGGCTACACCTTC
TRBJ2-1 | TRBD1 | TRBV7-3 | . | CASSVGTGSDNEQFF | TGTGCCAGCAGCGTTGGGACAGGTAGTGATAATGAGCAGTTCTTC
TRBJ1-5 | TRBD1 | TRBV5-5 | . | CASSTFPGTGGNQPQHF | TGTGCCAGCAGCACTTTCCCAGGGACAGGGGGCAATCAGCCCCAGCATTTT
TRBJ1-1 | TRBD1 | TRBV6-5 | once | CASSYRGGPTEAFF | TGTGCCAGCAGTTACCGAGGGGGCCCCACTGAAGCTTTCTTT